The present T cell receptor beta chain was sequenced within a study of blood T cells in healthy people across ages. A sample-barcoded 5' primer and a J-beta primer mix were used in a second PCR of about 7 to 12 cycles. TCRdb re-analysed the 5' RACE reads in MiXCR, keeping a single row per CDR3 protein. The table lists about 940,000 distinct CDR3 sequences, roughly 52% of them singletons, with 13% in the top ten. The CDR3 covers 14 residues. CDR1 ENHRY and CDR2 SYGVKD come from the germline V gene. V lost 2 bases and J lost 7; bases outside the gene matches: 5. The chain links TRBV10-3 to TRBJ1-5, with TRBD1 matching 7 bases. This receptor was obtained from a man aged 25-45 years in good health. The sequenced sample consisted of blood. This chain's CDR3 is CAISETGVGQPQHF. CDR3 nucleotides: TGTGCCATCAGTGAGACAGGGGTTGGACAGCCCCAGCATTTT.